This T cell receptor beta chain was sequenced in a study of identical twins. TCRdb called the 5' RACE reads again in MiXCR, with one record for every CDR3 protein. The sample lists about 890,000 distinct CDR3 sequences, roughly 12% occurring once. This clonotype occurred a few times. This sample also appeared in a second study, on yellow fever vaccine responses in identical twins.

This sequence originates from a woman younger than 30 in good health. Sequenced: PBMCs.

Here the CDR3 reads CASSVALTGGYGYTF. CDR3 DNA sequence: TGTGCCAGCAGCGTAGCTCTGACAGGGGGCTATGGCTACACCTTC. The J gene is TRBJ1-2, the V gene TRBV9; TRBD1 matches 9 bases. Germline lookup yields CDR1 SGDLS and CDR2 YYNGEE. The V gene end was trimmed by 0 bases and the J gene end by 4 bases; junction bases not matched to a gene: 4. The length of the CDR3 is 15 residues.